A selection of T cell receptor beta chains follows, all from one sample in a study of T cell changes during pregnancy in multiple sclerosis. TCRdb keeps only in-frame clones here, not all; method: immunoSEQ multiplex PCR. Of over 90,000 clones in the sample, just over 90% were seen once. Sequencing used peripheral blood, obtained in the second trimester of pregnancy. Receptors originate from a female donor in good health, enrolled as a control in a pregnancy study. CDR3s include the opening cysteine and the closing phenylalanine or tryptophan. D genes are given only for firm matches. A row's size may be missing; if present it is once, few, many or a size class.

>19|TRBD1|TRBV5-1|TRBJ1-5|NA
CASSYFDLFRTGVTQPQHF
TGCGCCAGCAGCTATTTTGACCTCTTCCGGACAGGGGTGACTCAGCCCCAGCATTTT
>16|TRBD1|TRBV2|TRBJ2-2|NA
CASRRDRGEKMGELFF
TGTGCCAGCAGGCGGGACAGGGGTGAGAAAATGGGGGAGCTGTTTTTT
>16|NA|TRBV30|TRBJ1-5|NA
CAWSDRAWYRVQPQHF
TGTGCCTGGAGCGACCGAGCTTGGTACAGGGTGCAGCCCCAGCATTTT
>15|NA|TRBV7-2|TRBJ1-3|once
CASNSGGALGNTIYF
TGTGCCAGCAATTCGGGAGGGGCCCTAGGAAACACCATATATTTT
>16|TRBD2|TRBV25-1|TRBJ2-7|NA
CASSAEGLAGGNEQYF
TGTGCCAGCAGTGCCGAGGGACTAGCGGGAGGTAACGAGCAGTACTTC
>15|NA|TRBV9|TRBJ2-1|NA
CASSVYNREHNEQFF
TGTGCCAGCAGCGTTTATAACAGGGAGCACAATGAGCAGTTCTTC
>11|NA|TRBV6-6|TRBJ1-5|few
CASQAGQPQHF
TGTGCCAGCCAGGCAGGCCAGCCCCAGCATTTT
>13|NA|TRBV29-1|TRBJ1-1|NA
CSVRGGPLTEAFF
TGCAGCGTCCGGGGGGGCCCCCTCACTGAAGCTTTCTTT
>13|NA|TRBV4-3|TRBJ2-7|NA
CASSRGIPYEQYF
TGCGCCAGCAGCCGAGGGATTCCCTACGAGCAGTACTTC
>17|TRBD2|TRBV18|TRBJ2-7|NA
CASSPSSGSSPYYEQYF
TGTGCCAGCTCACCATCTAGCGGGAGTTCCCCTTACTACGAGCAGTACTTC
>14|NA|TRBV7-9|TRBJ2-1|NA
CASSFGGSYNEQFF
TGTGCCAGCAGCTTTGGGGGGTCTTATAATGAGCAGTTCTTC
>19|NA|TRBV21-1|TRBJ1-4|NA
CASSPRSPPSEFLGEKLFF
TGTGCCAGCAGCCCCCGATCCCCCCCAAGCGAATTTCTCGGTGAAAAACTGTTTTTT
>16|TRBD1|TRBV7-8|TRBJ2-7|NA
CASSSPGTGGGYEQYF
TGTGCCAGCAGCAGCCCGGGGACAGGCGGCGGATACGAGCAGTACTTC
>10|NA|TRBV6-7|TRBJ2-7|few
CAVPCREQYF
TGTGCCGTCCCTTGTCGGGAGCAGTACTTC
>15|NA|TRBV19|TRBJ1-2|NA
CASSRRGNTNYGYTF
TGTGCCAGTAGTAGGAGAGGCAACACTAACTATGGCTACACCTTC
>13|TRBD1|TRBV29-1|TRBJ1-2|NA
CSVGRGRSYGYTF
TGCAGCGTTGGCAGGGGGAGAAGCTATGGCTACACCTTC
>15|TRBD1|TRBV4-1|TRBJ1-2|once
CASSQRRTGLDGYTF
TGCGCCAGCAGCCAGAGGAGGACAGGGTTGGATGGCTACACCTTC
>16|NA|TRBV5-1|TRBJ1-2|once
CASSLASGATAEGYTF
TGCGCCAGCAGCTTGGCCTCCGGAGCAACTGCGGAGGGCTACACCTTC
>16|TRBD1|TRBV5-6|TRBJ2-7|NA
CASSLGRTGGTYEQYF
TGTGCCAGCAGCTTGGGTCGGACAGGGGGAACCTACGAGCAGTACTTC
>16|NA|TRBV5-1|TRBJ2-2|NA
CASRQPGLGITGELFF
TGCGCCAGCAGGCAACCGGGACTGGGAATAACCGGGGAGCTGTTTTTT
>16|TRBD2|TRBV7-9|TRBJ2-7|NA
CASSPIGGIGSYEQYF
TGTGCCAGCAGCCCCATCGGGGGGATTGGTTCCTACGAGCAGTACTTC
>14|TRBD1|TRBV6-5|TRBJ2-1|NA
CASTPGQGANEQFF
TGTGCCAGCACCCCGGGACAGGGGGCCAATGAGCAGTTCTTC
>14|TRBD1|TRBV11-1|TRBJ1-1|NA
CASSSDRGITEAFF
TGTGCCAGCAGCTCGGACAGGGGCATCACTGAAGCTTTCTTT
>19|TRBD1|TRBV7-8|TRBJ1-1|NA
CASSRRGTGNTYMNTEAFF
TGTGCCAGCAGCAGGAGAGGGACAGGTAACACCTATATGAACACTGAAGCTTTCTTT
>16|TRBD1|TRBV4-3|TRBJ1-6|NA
CASSQDQTGMGSPLHF
TGCGCCAGCAGCCAAGATCAGACAGGGATGGGTTCACCCCTCCACTTT
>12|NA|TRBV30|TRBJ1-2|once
CAWRHRVNGYTF
TGTGCCTGGAGGCACAGGGTTAATGGCTACACCTTC
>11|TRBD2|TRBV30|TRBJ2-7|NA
CAWGGEYEQYF
TGTGCCTGGGGGGGGGAGTACGAGCAGTACTTC
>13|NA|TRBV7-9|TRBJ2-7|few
CASSLDTYYEQYF
TGTGCCAGCAGCCTGGACACCTACTACGAGCAGTACTTC
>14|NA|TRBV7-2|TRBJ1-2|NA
CASSSLQGSHGYTF
TGTGCCAGCAGCTCTTTACAGGGATCCCATGGCTACACCTTC
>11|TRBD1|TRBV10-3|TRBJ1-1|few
CAIRRGQEAFF
TGTGCCATCAGGCGGGGACAGGAAGCTTTCTTT
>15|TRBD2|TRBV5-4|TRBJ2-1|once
CASSFGLAGRNEQFF
TGTGCCAGCAGCTTCGGACTAGCGGGACGCAATGAGCAGTTCTTC
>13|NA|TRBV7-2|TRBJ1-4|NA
CATGGAGNEKLFF
TGTGCCACCGGCGGGGCAGGAAATGAAAAACTGTTTTTT
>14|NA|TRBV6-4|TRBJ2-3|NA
CASSDEGGLDTQYF
TGTGCCAGCAGTGACGAGGGGGGGCTTGATACGCAGTATTTT
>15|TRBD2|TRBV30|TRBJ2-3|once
CAWGPTGGRFDTQYF
TGTGCCTGGGGTCCGACTGGCGGGAGGTTTGATACGCAGTATTTT
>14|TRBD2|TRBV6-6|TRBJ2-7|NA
CASSTGTMSYEQYF
TGTGCCAGCTCAACCGGGACTATGTCCTACGAGCAGTACTTC